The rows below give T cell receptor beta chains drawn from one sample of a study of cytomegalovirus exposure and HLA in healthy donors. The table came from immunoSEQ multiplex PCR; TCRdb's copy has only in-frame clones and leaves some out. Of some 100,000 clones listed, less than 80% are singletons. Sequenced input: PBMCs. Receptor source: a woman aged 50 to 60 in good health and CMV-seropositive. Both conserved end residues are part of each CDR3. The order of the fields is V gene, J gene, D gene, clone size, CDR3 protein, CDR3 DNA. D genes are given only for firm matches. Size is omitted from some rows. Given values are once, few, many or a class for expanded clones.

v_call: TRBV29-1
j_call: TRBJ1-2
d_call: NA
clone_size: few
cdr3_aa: CSVERELNYGYTF
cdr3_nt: TGCAGCGTTGAGCGGGAGCTTAACTATGGCTACACCTTC

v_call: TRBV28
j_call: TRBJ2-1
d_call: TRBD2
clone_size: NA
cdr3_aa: CASSGTSGRGEQFF
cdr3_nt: TGTGCCAGCAGTGGGACTAGCGGGAGAGGGGAGCAGTTCTTC

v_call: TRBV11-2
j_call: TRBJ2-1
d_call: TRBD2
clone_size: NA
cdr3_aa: CASSSSGGPYNEQFF
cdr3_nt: TGTGCCAGCAGCTCTAGCGGGGGGCCCTACAATGAGCAGTTCTTC

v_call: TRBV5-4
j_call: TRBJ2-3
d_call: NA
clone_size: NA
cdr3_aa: CASSLALTSTDTQYF
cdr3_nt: TGTGCCAGCAGCTTGGCCCTAACTAGCACAGATACGCAGTATTTT

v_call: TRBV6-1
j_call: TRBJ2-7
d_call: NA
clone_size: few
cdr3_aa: CASSEAGGVAYEQYF
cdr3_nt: TGTGCCAGCAGTGAAGCAGGCGGGGTGGCCTACGAGCAGTACTTC

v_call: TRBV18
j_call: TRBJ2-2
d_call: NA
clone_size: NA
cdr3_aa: CASSRTGTSNTGELFF
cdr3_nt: TGTGCCAGCTCACGCACCGGGACATCAAACACCGGGGAGCTGTTTTTT

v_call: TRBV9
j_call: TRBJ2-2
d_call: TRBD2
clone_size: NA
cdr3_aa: CASSLTGTSGRARTGELFF
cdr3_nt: TGTGCCAGCAGCCTCACCGGGACTAGCGGGAGGGCCCGCACCGGGGAGCTGTTTTTT

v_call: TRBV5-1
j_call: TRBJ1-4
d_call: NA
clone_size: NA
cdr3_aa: CASSLAATTTNEKLFF
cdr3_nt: TGCGCCAGCAGCTTGGCCGCTACCACAACTAATGAAAAACTGTTTTTT

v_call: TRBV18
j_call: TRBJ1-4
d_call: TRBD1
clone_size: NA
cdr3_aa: CASSRAGTGDEKLFF
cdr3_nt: TGTGCCAGCTCACGCGCCGGGACAGGTGATGAAAAACTGTTTTTT

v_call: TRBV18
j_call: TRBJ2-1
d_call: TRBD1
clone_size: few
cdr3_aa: CASSRTGGNEQFF
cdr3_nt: TGTGCCAGCTCACGGACAGGGGGCAATGAGCAGTTCTTC

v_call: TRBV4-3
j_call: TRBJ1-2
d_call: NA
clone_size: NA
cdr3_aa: CASSQVPTVNYGYTF
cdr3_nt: TGCGCCAGCAGCCAAGTACCGACAGTAAACTATGGCTACACCTTC

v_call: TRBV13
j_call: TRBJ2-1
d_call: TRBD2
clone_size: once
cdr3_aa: CASSLVGSGGPNEQFF
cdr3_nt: TGTGCCAGCAGCTTAGTTGGTAGCGGGGGGCCCAATGAGCAGTTCTTC

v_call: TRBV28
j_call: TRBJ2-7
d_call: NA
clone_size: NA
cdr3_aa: CASISRPGQAIREGLYEQYF
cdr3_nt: TGTGCCAGCATCTCCCGTCCCGGACAGGCGATTCGGGAGGGGTTATACGAGCAGTACTTC

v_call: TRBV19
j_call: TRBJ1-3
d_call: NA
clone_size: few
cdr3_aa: CASSPGQHYSGNTIYF
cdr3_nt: TGTGCCAGTAGTCCCGGACAGCATTACTCTGGAAACACCATATATTTT

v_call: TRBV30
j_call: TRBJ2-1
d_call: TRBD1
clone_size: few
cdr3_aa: CAWDRGYGEQFF
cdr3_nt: TGTGCCTGGGACAGGGGGTATGGTGAGCAGTTCTTC

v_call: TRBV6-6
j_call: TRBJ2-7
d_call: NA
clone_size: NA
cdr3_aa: CASTDSSYEQYF
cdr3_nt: TGTGCCAGCACCGACAGTTCCTACGAGCAGTACTTC

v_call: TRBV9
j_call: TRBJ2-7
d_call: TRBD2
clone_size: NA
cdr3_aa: CASSVGNSGNSYEQYF
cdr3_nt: TGTGCCAGCAGCGTAGGCAATAGCGGGAACTCCTACGAGCAGTACTTC

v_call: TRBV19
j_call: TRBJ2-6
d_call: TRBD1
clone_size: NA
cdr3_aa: CASSIYPGQGISGANVLTF
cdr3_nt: TGTGCCAGTAGTATCTACCCGGGACAGGGAATCTCTGGGGCCAACGTCCTGACTTTC

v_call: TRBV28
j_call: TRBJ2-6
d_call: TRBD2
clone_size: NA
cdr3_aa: CASSSLTGGLAGGRSGANVLTF
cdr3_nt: TGTGCCAGTTCATCCCTAACGGGGGGACTAGCGGGAGGGAGGTCTGGGGCCAACGTCCTGACTTTC

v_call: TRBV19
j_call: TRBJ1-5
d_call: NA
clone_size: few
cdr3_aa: CASSSGGYGNQPQHF
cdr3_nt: TGTGCCAGTAGCTCGGGGGGTTATGGCAATCAGCCCCAGCATTTT

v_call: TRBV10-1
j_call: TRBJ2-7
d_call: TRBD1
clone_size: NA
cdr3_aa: CASSEVKGTGERTNSYEQYF
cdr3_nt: TGCGCCAGCAGTGAGGTAAAAGGGACAGGAGAGAGAACTAACTCCTACGAGCAGTACTTC

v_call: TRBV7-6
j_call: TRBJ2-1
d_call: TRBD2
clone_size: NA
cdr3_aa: CASSLGASGFNNEQFF
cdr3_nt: TGTGCCAGCAGCTTAGGGGCTAGCGGATTTAACAATGAGCAGTTCTTC

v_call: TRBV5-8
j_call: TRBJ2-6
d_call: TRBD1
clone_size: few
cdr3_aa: CASSLPGDRGSGANVLTF
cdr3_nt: TGTGCCAGCAGCTTACCCGGCGACAGGGGCTCTGGGGCCAACGTCCTGACTTTC

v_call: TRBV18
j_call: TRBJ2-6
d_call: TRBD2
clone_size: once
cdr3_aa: CASSPYPYGTILSGANVLTF
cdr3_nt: TGTGCCAGCTCACCATATCCTTACGGGACTATCCTCTCTGGGGCCAACGTCCTGACTTTC

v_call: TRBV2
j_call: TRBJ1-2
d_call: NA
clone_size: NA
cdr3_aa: CASSEAATEYGYTF
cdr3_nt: TGTGCCAGCAGTGAAGCTGCCACTGAGTATGGCTACACCTTC

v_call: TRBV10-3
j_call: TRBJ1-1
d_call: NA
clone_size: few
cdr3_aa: CAISEGPGGMNTEAFF
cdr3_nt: TGTGCCATCAGTGAGGGTCCGGGCGGGATGAACACTGAAGCTTTCTTT

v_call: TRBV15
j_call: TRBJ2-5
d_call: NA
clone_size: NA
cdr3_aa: CATSRDSGVETQYF
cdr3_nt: TGTGCCACCAGCAGAGATTCGGGAGTCGAGACCCAGTACTTC

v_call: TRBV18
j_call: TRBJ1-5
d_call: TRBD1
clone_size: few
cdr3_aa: CASSRDRDQPQHF
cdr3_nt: TGTGCCAGCTCAAGGGACAGGGATCAGCCCCAGCATTTT

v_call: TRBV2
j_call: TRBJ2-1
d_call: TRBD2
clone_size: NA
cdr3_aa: CASSGIMRELNNEQFF
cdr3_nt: TGTGCCAGCAGTGGGATAATGCGGGAGTTAAACAATGAGCAGTTCTTC